The 27 T cell receptor beta chains listed next were all sequenced from one sample in a study of T-cell memory formation after mild COVID-19. MiXCR, run by TCRdb on the 5' RACE reads, gives a single entry per CDR3 protein. The data show approximately 300,000 distinct CDR3 sequences, with about 15% seen just once and 20% to 25% held by the top ten. The material sequenced was PBMCs or a T cell subset sorted from them (not recorded which). These receptors were taken from a man between 18 and 35 years old who had mild COVID-19 (a few samples of this study predate the infection). Cell type and time point are not known.

The rearrangement joins TRBV4-3 to TRBJ2-1; D may be TRBD1 (6 bases). V was trimmed by 0 bases and J by 8 bases, leaving 11 bases between them. Germline V CDR1 and CDR2: LGHNA, YSLEER. The CDR3 length is 14 residues. CDR3 bases: TGCGCCAGCAGCCAAGATGGCAGGGGCGATGAGCAGTTCTTC. Translating gives CASSQDGRGDEQFF.

The gene calls are TRBV4-1 and TRBJ2-5, with a weak D call TRBD2 (6 bases). The CDR3 has 14 amino acids. Trimming took off 0 bases at V and 2 bases at J, with 7 bases between the two ends. CDR1 is MGHRA, CDR2 YSYEKL, per germline. DNA for the CDR3: TGCGCCAGCAGCCAAGATCGGGGGCAAGAGACCCAGTACTTC. Its translation is CASSQDRGQETQYF.

This chain links TRBV7-3 with TRBJ1-1; tentative D call: TRBD1 (5 bases). The CDR3 loop spans 14 amino acids. Germline V CDR1 and CDR2: SGHTA, FQGTGA. V dropped 1 base and J dropped 12 bases, with 18 bases sitting between them. The CDR3 region has the DNA TGTGCCAGCAGCTTAAGTGGTCGGCGGGGCCGAACTTTCTTT. Protein: CASSLSGRRGRTFF.

This clonotype came up a few times. The chain carries TRBV6-5 and TRBJ1-5; 7 positions agree with TRBD1. CDR1 is MNHEY and CDR2 is SVGAGI in the germline V gene. After removal of 9 bases from V and 0 bases from J, the junction contained 8 bases not matched to a gene. The CDR3 runs 15 residues. CDR3 DNA sequence: TGTGCCAGATTCTGGGGACAGAATAGCAATCAGCCCCAGCATTTT. Translated: CARFWGQNSNQPQHF.

The chain recombines TRBV5-6 with TRBJ2-7; D gene uncertain. The CDR3 extends over 13 amino acids. V shed 0 bases and J shed 3 bases, with 7 bases lying between them. CDR1 is SGHDT, CDR2 YYEEEE, per germline. CDR3 coding DNA: TGTGCCAGCAGCTTGGACCCGGGCTACGAGCAGTACTTC. As protein: CASSLDPGYEQYF.

This clonotype came up a few times. The chain carries TRBV7-2 and TRBJ2-5; no definite D call. With 0 bases removed from V and 4 bases from J, the gap between germline ends came to 9 bases. This CDR3 spans 14 amino acids. CDR1 is SGHTA, CDR2 FQGNSA, per germline. The chain's CDR3 is CASSLAGPRETQYF. DNA for the CDR3: TGTGCCAGCAGCTTAGCAGGGCCCCGAGAGACCCAGTACTTC.

This clonotype was seen a handful of times. The chain is built from TRBV12-3 or TRBV12-4 and TRBJ2-3, with TRBD2 matching 8 bases. The CDR3 has 13 amino acids. V lost 2 bases, J lost 5 bases, and 0 bases stayed unmatched. The CDR3 loop reads CASSLLAGDTQYF. The CDR3 DNA is TGTGCCAGCAGTTTACTAGCGGGAGATACGCAGTATTTT.

This clonotype was found a few times. This sequence joins TRBV5-1 and TRBJ2-3; weak D call: TRBD1 (5 bases). CDR1 is SGHRS, CDR2 YFSETQ, per germline. Between the trimmed V and J ends, which lost 0 bases and 0 bases, there was a span of 11 bases. This CDR3 is 16 amino acids long. In nucleotides, the CDR3 is TGCGCCAGCAGCTTGGGTGGCAGGGTGAGCACAGATACGCAGTATTTT. It specifies CASSLGGRVSTDTQYF.

The rearrangement links TRBV12-3 or TRBV12-4 to TRBJ1-2, with 8 positions matching TRBD1. The V gene end was trimmed by 5 bases and the J gene end by 8 bases; junction bases not matched to a gene: 4. The CDR3 length is 12 residues. DNA for the CDR3: TGTGCCAGCAGTCCCAGGGGGCTGGGCTACACCTTC. Translation gives CASSPRGLGYTF.

This clonotype was seen a few times. The chain links TRBV7-3 to TRBJ2-3, with D perhaps TRBD1 or TRBD2 (6 bases each). Germline CDR1 and CDR2: SGHTA and FQGTGA. This CDR3 region has 14 residues. V lost 5 bases and J lost 6, with 15 bases in between. The CDR3 coding sequence is TGTGCCAGCAGCGGCGGTTCGGGGGCGGATACGCAGTATTTT. Protein product: CASSGGSGADTQYF.

This clonotype was observed many times. Mismatch with germline at one junction end may stem from a read error. The chain carries TRBV5-1 and TRBJ2-5, with D tentatively TRBD2 (5 bases). Germline lookup yields CDR1 SGHRS and CDR2 YFSETQ. The CDR3 loop spans 13 amino acids. The CDR3 is CASSPGGGETQYF. The DNA for the CDR3 is TGTGCCAGCAGCCCTGGAGGTGGGGAGACCCAGTACTTC. Full variable domain (missing parts from reference TRBV5-1 and TRBJ2-5): KAGVTQTPRYLIKTRGQQVTLSCSPISGHRSVSWYQQTPGQGLQFLFEYFSETQRNKGNFPGRFSGRQFSNSRSEMNVSTLELGDSALYLCASSPGGGETQYFGPGTRLLVL.

This clonotype was detected only once. The chain has TRBV6-2 or TRBV6-3 and TRBJ1-2; D unclear. Germline lookup yields CDR1 MNHEY and CDR2 SVGEGT. The V end lost 6 bases, the J end lost 1 base, and 9 bases lay between the germline ends. This CDR3 spans 13 amino acids. The CDR3 sequence is CASSYKFNYGYTF. CDR3 sequence (DNA): TGTGCCAGCAGCTACAAGTTTAACTATGGCTACACCTTC.

This clonotype turned up a few times. This chain uses TRBV7-8 with TRBJ2-3; 10 nucleotides line up with TRBD1. With 7 bases clipped from V and 5 bases from J, the junction kept 12 bases outside the gene matches. CDR3 length: 16 amino acids. The germline CDR1 and CDR2 sequences are SGHVS and FQNEAQ. The CDR3 here is CASTDRGPHGGDTQYF. CDR3 DNA sequence: TGTGCCAGCACCGACAGGGGGCCCCACGGGGGAGATACGCAGTATTTT.

CDR3 amino acids: CASRRRLAGEETQYF. The DNA for the CDR3 is TGTGCCAGCAGGCGGCGACTAGCGGGGGAAGAGACCCAGTACTTC. The chain joins TRBV7-2 to TRBJ2-5, with 12 nucleotides matching TRBD2. Germline V gene sequence: CDR1 SGHTA, CDR2 FQGNSA. The J segment lost 3 bases and the V segment lost 6 bases, leaving 5 bases of the junction unmatched. CDR3 length: 15 residues. Variable domain in full (rest from reference TRBV7-2 and TRBJ2-5): GAGVSQSPSNKVTEKGKDVELRCDPISGHTALYWYRQSLGQGLEFLIYFQGNSAPDKSGLPSDRFSAERTGGSVSTLTIQRTQQEDSAVYLCASRRRLAGEETQYFGPGTRLLVL.

This clonotype was detected only a few times. The V call is TRBV7-8, the J call TRBJ1-6; no definite D call. Germline V gene data show CDR1 as SGHVS and CDR2 as FQNEAQ. V was shortened by 0 bases and J by 7 bases, with 13 bases between the two germline ends. CDR3 size: 16 residues. DNA for the CDR3: TGTGCCAGCAGCTTAGCGCGTGCCAAAGAAAATTCACCCCTCCACTTT. As protein: CASSLARAKENSPLHF.

This clonotype was recorded a few times. The chain uses TRBV29-1 and TRBJ2-2; D gene uncertain. CDR1 and CDR2 from the germline V gene are SQVTM and ANQGSEA. V was clipped by 4 bases and J by 1 base, with 10 bases between them. The CDR3 runs 14 residues. DNA for the CDR3: TGCAGCGTTGTTGGTATGAGGAACACCGGGGAGCTGTTTTTT. It specifies CSVVGMRNTGELFF.

The chain employs TRBV12-3 or TRBV12-4 and TRBJ2-3; TRBD2 aligns across 8 bases. The CDR3 has 14 residues. V lost 6 bases to trimming and J lost 1 base; unmatched junction nucleotides: 3. CDR3 protein: CASRLGGGTDTQYF. In DNA, the CDR3 is TGTGCCAGCAGACTCGGGGGGGGCACAGATACGCAGTATTTT.

This chain links TRBV11-1 with TRBJ2-5; D might be TRBD1 or TRBD2, each matching 6 bases. The CDR3 contains 15 residues. Germline CDR1 and CDR2: SGHAT and FQDESV (reference sequence). V was clipped by 5 bases and J by 5 bases, with 18 bases between them. CDR3 in amino acids: CASSLVWGARETQYF. The CDR3 coding sequence is TGTGCCAGCAGCCTAGTATGGGGGGCGCGGGAGACCCAGTACTTC.

This clonotype was seen a handful of times. The chain couples TRBV6-2 or TRBV6-3 to TRBJ2-7; TRBD2 is a possible D gene (6 bases). This CDR3 is 13 amino acids long. Trimming removed 8 bases from V and 7 bases from J, with 18 bases in between. The germline CDR1 and CDR2 sequences are MNHEY and SVGEGT. The CDR3 is CASALGRGNEQYV. DNA for the CDR3: TGTGCCAGCGCTCTCGGGCGGGGAAATGAGCAGTACGTC.

This chain connects TRBV7-7 to TRBJ2-7; D may be TRBD1 (6 bases). In germline, CDR1 is SSHAT, CDR2 FNYEAQ (reference sequence). V shed 5 bases and J shed 5 bases, with 16 bases lying between them. The CDR3 spans 14 residues. The DNA for the CDR3 is TGTGCCAGCAGCCAAAACACAGGGTCCAACGAGCAGTACTTC. It specifies CASSQNTGSNEQYF.

J is TRBJ2-4 and V is TRBV5-5; the match to TRBD2 covers 12 bases. This CDR3 contains 15 residues. V lost 2 bases to trimming and J lost 7 bases; unmatched junction nucleotides: 4. Germline V lookup: CDR1 SGHKS, CDR2 YYEKEE (reference sequence). The CDR3: CASSFLAGGSNIQYF. CDR3 bases: TGTGCCAGCAGCTTTCTAGCGGGGGGGTCTAACATTCAGTACTTC.

In its sample, this clonotype was seen many times. This chain links TRBV29-1 with TRBJ2-1; D might be TRBD2 (6 bases). V was trimmed by 1 base and J by 9 bases, leaving 16 bases between them. The CDR3 is 14 amino acids. The germline gives CDR1 SQVTM, CDR2 ANQGSEA. The CDR3 here is CSVEVGSRRGEQFF. In nucleotides, the CDR3 is TGCAGCGTTGAAGTCGGTAGTAGGAGGGGTGAGCAGTTCTTC.

This clonotype came up a few times. This chain joins TRBV6-2 or TRBV6-3 and TRBJ2-4, with 9 bases lining up with TRBD1. This CDR3 region has 15 residues. CDR1 is MNHEY, CDR2 SVGEGT, per germline. The V gene end was trimmed by 0 bases and the J gene end by 7 bases; junction bases not matched to a gene: 4. DNA for the CDR3: TGTGCCAGCAGTTACTCGGGACAGGGACTTAACATTCAGTACTTC. The encoded protein is CASSYSGQGLNIQYF.

In this sample, this clonotype turned up many times. The chain combines TRBV6-1 with TRBJ2-3, with D unclear. Trimming removed 3 bases at V and 4 bases at J, with 8 bases between. This CDR3 has 13 amino acids. CDR1 MNHNS and CDR2 SASEGT come from the germline V gene. DNA of the CDR3: TGTGCCAGCAGTGACCGCCAGCCAGATACGCAGTATTTT. Its protein is CASSDRQPDTQYF.

The sample holds a few counts of this clonotype. The chain is built from TRBV5-6 and TRBJ2-1, with TRBD1 matching over 9 bases. The CDR3 length is 16 residues. The germline CDR1 and CDR2 sequences are SGHDT and YYEEEE. The J segment lost 5 bases and the V segment lost 4 bases, leaving 10 bases of the junction unmatched. The CDR3 reads CASSTNRDRDDNEQFF. CDR3 in DNA: TGTGCCAGCAGCACTAACCGGGACAGGGATGACAATGAGCAGTTCTTC.

Only a few counts were recorded for this clonotype. CDR3 sequence reads: CASRWGDGSNQPQHF. CDR3 coding DNA: TGTGCCAGCAGGTGGGGGGACGGGAGCAATCAGCCCCAGCATTTT. This sequence joins TRBV6-1 and TRBJ1-5; D possibly corresponds to TRBD1 (5 bases). V dropped 6 bases and J dropped 1 base, with 13 bases sitting between them. Germline lookup yields CDR1 MNHNS and CDR2 SASEGT. The CDR3 covers 15 residues.

This chain joins TRBV9 and TRBJ2-1, with D possibly TRBD1 on 6 matching bases. Looked up from germline, CDR1 is SGDLS and CDR2 is YYNGEE. V was shortened by 0 bases and J by 6 bases, with 7 bases between the two germline ends. This CDR3 is built from 13 residues. CDR3 region: CASSVEGGNEQFF. The CDR3 bases are TGTGCCAGCAGCGTAGAAGGGGGCAATGAGCAGTTCTTC.